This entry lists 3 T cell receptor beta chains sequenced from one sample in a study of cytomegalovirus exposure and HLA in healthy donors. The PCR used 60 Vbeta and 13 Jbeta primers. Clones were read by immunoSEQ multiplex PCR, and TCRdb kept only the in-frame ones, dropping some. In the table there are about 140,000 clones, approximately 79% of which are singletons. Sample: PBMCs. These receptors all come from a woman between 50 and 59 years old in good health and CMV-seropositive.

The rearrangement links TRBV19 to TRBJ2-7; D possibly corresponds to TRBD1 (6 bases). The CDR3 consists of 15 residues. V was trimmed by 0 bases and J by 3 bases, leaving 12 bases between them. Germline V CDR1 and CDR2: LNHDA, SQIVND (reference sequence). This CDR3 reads CASSIDLRGGYEQYF. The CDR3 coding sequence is TGTGCCAGTAGTATAGATCTCAGGGGCGGCTACGAGCAGTACTTC.

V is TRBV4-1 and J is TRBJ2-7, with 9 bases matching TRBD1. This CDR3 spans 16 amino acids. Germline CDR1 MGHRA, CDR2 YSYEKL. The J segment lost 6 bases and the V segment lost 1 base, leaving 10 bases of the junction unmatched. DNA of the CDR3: TGCGCCAGCAGCCAAGGGCGAGGACAGGGGTACGGCGAGCAGTACTTC. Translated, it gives CASSQGRGQGYGEQYF.

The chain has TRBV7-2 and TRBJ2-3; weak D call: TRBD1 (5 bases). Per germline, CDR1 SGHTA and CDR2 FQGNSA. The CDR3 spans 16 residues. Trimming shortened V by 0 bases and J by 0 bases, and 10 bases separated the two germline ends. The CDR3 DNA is TGTGCCAGCAGCTTAGCGGGGCGGATTAGCACAGATACGCAGTATTTT. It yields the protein CASSLAGRISTDTQYF.